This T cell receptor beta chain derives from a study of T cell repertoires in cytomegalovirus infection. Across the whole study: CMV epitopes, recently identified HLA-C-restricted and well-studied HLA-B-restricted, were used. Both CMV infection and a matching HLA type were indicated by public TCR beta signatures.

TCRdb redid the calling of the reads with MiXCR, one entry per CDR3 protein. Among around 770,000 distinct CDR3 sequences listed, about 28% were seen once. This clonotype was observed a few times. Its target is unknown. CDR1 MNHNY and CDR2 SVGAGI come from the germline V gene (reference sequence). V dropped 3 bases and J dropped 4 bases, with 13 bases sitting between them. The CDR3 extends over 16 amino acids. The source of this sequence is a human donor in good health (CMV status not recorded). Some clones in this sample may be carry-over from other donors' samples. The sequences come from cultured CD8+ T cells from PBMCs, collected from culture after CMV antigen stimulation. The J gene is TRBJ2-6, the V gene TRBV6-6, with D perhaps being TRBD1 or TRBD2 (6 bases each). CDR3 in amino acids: CASSYRGLRGANVLTF. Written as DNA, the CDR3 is TGTGCCAGCAGTTATCGGGGGCTGCGAGGGGCCAACGTCCTGACTTTC.